The source of this T cell receptor (beta chain) is a study of cytomegalovirus exposure and HLA in healthy donors. Germline CDR1 and CDR2: SEHNR and FQNEAQ (reference sequence). The length of the CDR3 is 13 residues. The PCR was carried out with 60 Vbeta primers and 13 Jbeta primers. The table came from immunoSEQ multiplex PCR; TCRdb's copy has only in-frame clones and leaves some out. This table holds fewer than 200,000 clones, approximately 80% found once. The study's findings and limits: CMV antigen specificity of three CMV-associated chains was confirmed in vitro.

Note on this clone: The antigen is undetermined. One end of the junction is discordant with germline, which a read error may explain.

The V gene is TRBV7-9, the J gene TRBJ1-1; 7 nucleotides match TRBD1. The sequenced sample was PBMCs. The source of this sequence is a woman between 18 and 29 years old in good health and CMV-seronegative. The CDR3 sequence: CSSSGTGETEAFF. For the CDR3, the DNA is TGTTCCAGCAGCGGAACAGGGGAGACTGAAGCTTTCTTT. Variable domain in full (rest from reference TRBV7-9 and TRBJ1-1): DTGVSQNPRHKITKRGQNVTFRCDPISEHNRLYWYRQTLGQGPEFLTYFQNEAQLEKSRLLSDRFSAERPKGSFSTLEIQRTEQGDSAMYLCSSSGTGETEAFFGQGTRLTVV.